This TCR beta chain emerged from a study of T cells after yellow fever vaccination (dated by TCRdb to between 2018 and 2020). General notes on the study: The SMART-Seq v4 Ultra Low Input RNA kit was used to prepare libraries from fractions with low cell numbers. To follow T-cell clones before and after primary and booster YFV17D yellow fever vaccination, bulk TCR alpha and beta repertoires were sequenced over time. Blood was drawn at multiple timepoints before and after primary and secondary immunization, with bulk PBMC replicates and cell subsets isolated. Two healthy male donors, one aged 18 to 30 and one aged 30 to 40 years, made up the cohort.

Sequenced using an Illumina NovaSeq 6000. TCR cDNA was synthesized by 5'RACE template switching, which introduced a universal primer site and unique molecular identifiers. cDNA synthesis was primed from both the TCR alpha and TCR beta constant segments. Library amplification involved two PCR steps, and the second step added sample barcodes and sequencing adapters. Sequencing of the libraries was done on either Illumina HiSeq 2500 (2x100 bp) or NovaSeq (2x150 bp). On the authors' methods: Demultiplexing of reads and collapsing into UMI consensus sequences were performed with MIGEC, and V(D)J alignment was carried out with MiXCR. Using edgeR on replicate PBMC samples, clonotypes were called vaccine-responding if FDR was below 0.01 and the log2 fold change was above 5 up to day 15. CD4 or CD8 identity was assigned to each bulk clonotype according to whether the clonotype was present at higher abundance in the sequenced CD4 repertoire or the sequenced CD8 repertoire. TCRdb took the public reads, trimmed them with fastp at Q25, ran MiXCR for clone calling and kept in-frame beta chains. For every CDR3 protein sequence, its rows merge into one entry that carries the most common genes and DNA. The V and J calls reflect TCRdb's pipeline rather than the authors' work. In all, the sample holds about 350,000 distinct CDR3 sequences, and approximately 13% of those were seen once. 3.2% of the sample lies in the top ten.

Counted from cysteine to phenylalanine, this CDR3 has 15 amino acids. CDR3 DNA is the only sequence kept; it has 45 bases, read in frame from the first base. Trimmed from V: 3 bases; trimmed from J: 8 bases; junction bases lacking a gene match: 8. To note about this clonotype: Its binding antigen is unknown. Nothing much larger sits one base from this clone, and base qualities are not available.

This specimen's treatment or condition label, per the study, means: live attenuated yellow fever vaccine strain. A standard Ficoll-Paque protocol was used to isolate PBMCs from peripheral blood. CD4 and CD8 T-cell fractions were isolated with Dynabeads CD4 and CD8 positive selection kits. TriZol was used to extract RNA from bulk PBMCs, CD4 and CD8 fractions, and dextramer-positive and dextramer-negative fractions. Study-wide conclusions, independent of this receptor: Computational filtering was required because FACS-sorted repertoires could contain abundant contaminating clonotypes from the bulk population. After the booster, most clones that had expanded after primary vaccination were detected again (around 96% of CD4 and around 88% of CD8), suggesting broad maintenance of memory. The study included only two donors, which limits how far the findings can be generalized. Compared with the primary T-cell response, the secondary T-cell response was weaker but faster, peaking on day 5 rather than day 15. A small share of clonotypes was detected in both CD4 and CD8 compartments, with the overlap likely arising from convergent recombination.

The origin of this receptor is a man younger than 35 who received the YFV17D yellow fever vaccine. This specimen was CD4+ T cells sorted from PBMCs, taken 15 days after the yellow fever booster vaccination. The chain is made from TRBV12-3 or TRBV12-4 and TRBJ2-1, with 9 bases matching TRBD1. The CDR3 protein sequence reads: CASSLAGQGLYEQFF. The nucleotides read TGTGCCAGCAGTTTGGCGGGACAGGGCCTCTATGAGCAGTTCTTC.